Listed below are T cell receptor beta chains from one sample, sequenced in a study of regulatory T cells in long-lasting Graves disease. Using its own MiXCR run on the multiplex PCR reads, TCRdb lists one record per CDR3 protein. The table includes 520,000 or so distinct CDR3 sequences, around 12% detected once. These data also featured in a second study, about T cells in Graves' hyperthyroidism and ophthalmopathy.

Sample: peripheral blood mononuclear cells (PBMCs), taken at new diagnosis, from a patient treated with antithyroid drugs. The receptors come from a woman aged 25 to 39 with Graves disease. CDR3s include the opening cysteine and the closing phenylalanine or tryptophan. Each record gives: clone size, D gene, CDR3 length, J gene, V gene, CDR3 DNA, CDR3 protein. D genes are given only for firm matches. For some rows the clone size is stated as once, few or many, or as a class when expanded; others skip it.

abundance: -; d_gene: TRBD1; len: 16; j_gene: TRBJ2-5; v_gene: TRBV6-1; CDR3nt: TGTGCCAGCAGTGAACTTGAGGGACAGGGCTGGGAGACCCAGTACTTC; CDR3aa: CASSELEGQGWETQYF
abundance: many; d_gene: -; len: 15; j_gene: TRBJ2-3; v_gene: TRBV12-3/TRBV12-4; CDR3nt: TGTGCCAGCCGCCTCCCTAGCGCCAGCACAGATACGCAGTATTTT; CDR3aa: CASRLPSASTDTQYF
abundance: -; d_gene: -; len: 13; j_gene: TRBJ2-7; v_gene: TRBV28; CDR3nt: TGTGCCAGCAGTCGATTCATGTCCTACGAGCAGTACTTC; CDR3aa: CASSRFMSYEQYF
abundance: few; d_gene: TRBD2; len: 14; j_gene: TRBJ2-2; v_gene: TRBV13; CDR3nt: TGTGCCAGCAGCTTAGAGCGGGAGACCGGGGAGCTGTTTTTT; CDR3aa: CASSLERETGELFF
abundance: many; d_gene: TRBD2; len: 14; j_gene: TRBJ2-1; v_gene: TRBV10-1; CDR3nt: TGCGCCAGCAGTGAGAGCGGACTAGCGAGAGAGCAGTTCTTC; CDR3aa: CASSESGLAREQFF
abundance: many; d_gene: -; len: 13; j_gene: TRBJ1-1; v_gene: TRBV28; CDR3nt: TGTGCCACCCGACAGAGAATGAACACTGAAGCTTTCTTT; CDR3aa: CATRQRMNTEAFF
abundance: few; d_gene: -; len: 14; j_gene: TRBJ1-1; v_gene: TRBV15; CDR3nt: TGTGCCACCAGCAGAGGGGGGGGGCGAACTGAAGCTTTCTTT; CDR3aa: CATSRGGGRTEAFF
abundance: few; d_gene: TRBD2; len: 16; j_gene: TRBJ2-7; v_gene: TRBV4-3; CDR3nt: TGCGCCAGCAGCCAGACGAGACTAGCGGGAGACTACGAGCAGTACTTC; CDR3aa: CASSQTRLAGDYEQYF
abundance: many; d_gene: TRBD1; len: 17; j_gene: TRBJ1-1; v_gene: TRBV5-1; CDR3nt: TGCGCCAGCAGCTTTCCAGGGGGGGATCCAATGAACACTGAAGCTTTCTTT; CDR3aa: CASSFPGGDPMNTEAFF
abundance: few; d_gene: -; len: 15; j_gene: TRBJ1-1; v_gene: TRBV7-9; CDR3nt: TGTGCCAGCAGCCGTACGGGGGGGGACGTGACTGAAGCTTTCTTT; CDR3aa: CASSRTGGDVTEAFF
abundance: many; d_gene: -; len: 14; j_gene: TRBJ2-5; v_gene: TRBV3-1; CDR3nt: TGTGCCAGCAGCCAGGGGGCGGGGATAGAGACCCAGTACTTC; CDR3aa: CASSQGAGIETQYF
abundance: once; d_gene: TRBD2; len: 17; j_gene: TRBJ2-5; v_gene: TRBV28; CDR3nt: TGTGCCAGCAGTTTCCCCAAAAGAGCGGGGGGACAAGAGACCCAGTACTTC; CDR3aa: CASSFPKRAGGQETQYF
abundance: many; d_gene: -; len: 14; j_gene: TRBJ2-3; v_gene: TRBV29-1; CDR3nt: TGCAGCGTTGAAGATCGTCGGTTCACAGATACGCAGTATTTT; CDR3aa: CSVEDRRFTDTQYF
abundance: few; d_gene: -; len: 15; j_gene: TRBJ1-5; v_gene: TRBV7-2; CDR3nt: TGTGCCAGCAGCTTAGATCAAGGGTTTAATCAGCCCCAGCATTTT; CDR3aa: CASSLDQGFNQPQHF
abundance: -; d_gene: TRBD2; len: 18; j_gene: TRBJ2-1; v_gene: TRBV3-1; CDR3nt: TGTGCCAGCAGCTTGGGACTAGCGGGAGATCCAGACTTCAATGAGCAGTTCTTC; CDR3aa: CASSLGLAGDPDFNEQFF
abundance: few; d_gene: TRBD2; len: 13; j_gene: TRBJ2-7; v_gene: TRBV5-4; CDR3nt: TGTGCCACCGGACTAGCGGGGGCCTACGAGCAGTACTTC; CDR3aa: CATGLAGAYEQYF
abundance: few; d_gene: TRBD1; len: 16; j_gene: TRBJ2-7; v_gene: TRBV15; CDR3nt: TGTGCCACCAGCAGAGATTGGGGACAGGGGGCATACGAGCAGTACTTC; CDR3aa: CATSRDWGQGAYEQYF
abundance: many; d_gene: -; len: 14; j_gene: TRBJ2-2; v_gene: TRBV7-2; CDR3nt: TGTGCCAGCAGCTTAGTTAGGGGAAAGGGGGAGCTGTTTTTT; CDR3aa: CASSLVRGKGELFF
abundance: many; d_gene: TRBD2; len: 16; j_gene: TRBJ2-7; v_gene: TRBV6-5; CDR3nt: TGTGCCAGCAGTTACTTTACCGGGACTAGCGGCTACGAGCAGTACTTC; CDR3aa: CASSYFTGTSGYEQYF
abundance: many; d_gene: -; len: 14; j_gene: TRBJ2-7; v_gene: TRBV6-1; CDR3nt: TGTGCCAGCGGTCCGGGGTTTCAATCCTACGAGCAGTACTTC; CDR3aa: CASGPGFQSYEQYF
abundance: many; d_gene: -; len: 15; j_gene: TRBJ1-1; v_gene: TRBV7-8; CDR3nt: TGTGCCAGCAGCGCAAAGGACAGACTGAACACTGAAGCTTTCTTT; CDR3aa: CASSAKDRLNTEAFF
abundance: many; d_gene: -; len: 12; j_gene: TRBJ2-1; v_gene: TRBV7-3; CDR3nt: TGTGCCAGCAGCCAAAACCCCAATGAGCAGTTCTTC; CDR3aa: CASSQNPNEQFF
abundance: many; d_gene: TRBD1; len: 16; j_gene: TRBJ2-3; v_gene: TRBV12-3/TRBV12-4; CDR3nt: TGTGCCAGCAGTTTCAGGGGGCCCCCTCTGACAGATACGCAGTATTTT; CDR3aa: CASSFRGPPLTDTQYF
abundance: -; d_gene: -; len: 11; j_gene: TRBJ2-7; v_gene: TRBV29-1; CDR3nt: TGCAGCGTTGCGGGAGTCTACGAGCAGTACTTC; CDR3aa: CSVAGVYEQYF
abundance: many; d_gene: -; len: 16; j_gene: TRBJ2-1; v_gene: TRBV14; CDR3nt: TGTGCCAGCAGCCAAGATGCGGTAAGCTCCTACAATGAGCAGTTCTTC; CDR3aa: CASSQDAVSSYNEQFF
abundance: many; d_gene: TRBD1; len: 15; j_gene: TRBJ1-5; v_gene: TRBV10-3; CDR3nt: TGTGCCATCAGTGAGTCGGACAGGGGCCTCCAGCCCCAGCATTTT; CDR3aa: CAISESDRGLQPQHF
abundance: few; d_gene: -; len: 15; j_gene: TRBJ1-1; v_gene: TRBV7-3; CDR3nt: TGTGCCAGCAGCTTAGGTTCGGGGATGAACACTGAAGCTTTCTTT; CDR3aa: CASSLGSGMNTEAFF
abundance: -; d_gene: -; len: 17; j_gene: TRBJ1-1; v_gene: TRBV6-9; CDR3nt: TGTGCCAGCAGTTCGACCCCCTTTGGGACGGCCGATCTGAAAGCTTTCTTT; CDR3aa: CASSSTPFGTADLKAFF
abundance: -; d_gene: -; len: 13; j_gene: TRBJ1-1; v_gene: TRBV29-1; CDR3nt: TGCAGCGTTGAGGACAAGTCCCGAACTGAAGCTTTCTTT; CDR3aa: CSVEDKSRTEAFF
abundance: many; d_gene: -; len: 15; j_gene: TRBJ2-3; v_gene: TRBV19; CDR3nt: TGTGCCAGTAGTATCGGGGCGGGATTCGCAGATACGCAGTATTTT; CDR3aa: CASSIGAGFADTQYF
abundance: -; d_gene: -; len: 15; j_gene: TRBJ2-7; v_gene: TRBV12-3/TRBV12-4; CDR3nt: TGTGCCAGCAGCCGGAGTGGCTATGACTCCTACGAGCAGTACTTC; CDR3aa: CASSRSGYDSYEQYF
abundance: few; d_gene: TRBD2; len: 16; j_gene: TRBJ2-4; v_gene: TRBV6-2/TRBV6-3; CDR3nt: TGTGCCAGCAGCCCAGGGACTAGCGGGGAGAAAAACATTCAGTACTTC; CDR3aa: CASSPGTSGEKNIQYF
abundance: many; d_gene: TRBD2; len: 18; j_gene: TRBJ2-1; v_gene: TRBV2; CDR3nt: TGTGCCAGCAGTGAAGTCCGACTAGCGTCCAAAACGGCCTATGAGCAGTTCTTC; CDR3aa: CASSEVRLASKTAYEQFF
abundance: many; d_gene: TRBD2; len: 18; j_gene: TRBJ2-3; v_gene: TRBV6-1; CDR3nt: TGTGCCAGCAGTGAACCTAGCGGGAGGGTACCTAGCACAGATACGCAGTATTTT; CDR3aa: CASSEPSGRVPSTDTQYF
abundance: many; d_gene: -; len: 13; j_gene: TRBJ1-1; v_gene: TRBV2; CDR3nt: TGTGCCAGCAGTTGGACTAGGGAAGCAGAAGCTTTCTTT; CDR3aa: CASSWTREAEAFF
abundance: many; d_gene: -; len: 15; j_gene: TRBJ2-1; v_gene: TRBV11-3; CDR3nt: TGTGCCAGCAGCTTAGAAGGTCCCTCCTACAATGAGCAGTTCTTC; CDR3aa: CASSLEGPSYNEQFF
abundance: few; d_gene: -; len: 14; j_gene: TRBJ2-3; v_gene: TRBV10-3; CDR3nt: TGTGCCATCAGTGAGGATGATGGCACAGATACGCAGTATTTT; CDR3aa: CAISEDDGTDTQYF
abundance: many; d_gene: -; len: 14; j_gene: TRBJ2-5; v_gene: TRBV6-1; CDR3nt: TGTGCCAGCAGTACCCCCACCGCCGGGGAGACCCAGTACTTC; CDR3aa: CASSTPTAGETQYF
abundance: many; d_gene: TRBD1; len: 15; j_gene: TRBJ2-2; v_gene: TRBV25-1; CDR3nt: TGTGCCAGCAGTAACAGGGGGAGAGACACCGGGGAGCTGTTTTTT; CDR3aa: CASSNRGRDTGELFF
abundance: few; d_gene: TRBD1; len: 13; j_gene: TRBJ2-1; v_gene: TRBV20-1; CDR3nt: TGCAGTGCGCACAGGGGAAACTACAATGAGCAGTTCTTC; CDR3aa: CSAHRGNYNEQFF
abundance: many; d_gene: -; len: 14; j_gene: TRBJ1-5; v_gene: TRBV12-3/TRBV12-4; CDR3nt: TGTGCCAGCAGTTTTTCGGGGGTCGGGCAGCCCCAGCATTTT; CDR3aa: CASSFSGVGQPQHF
abundance: many; d_gene: -; len: 13; j_gene: TRBJ1-3; v_gene: TRBV20-1; CDR3nt: TGCAGTGCTAGTGATGGATCTGGAAACACCATATATTTT; CDR3aa: CSASDGSGNTIYF
abundance: -; d_gene: TRBD1; len: 16; j_gene: TRBJ1-5; v_gene: TRBV19; CDR3nt: TGTGCCAGTAGCGCTGACAGGGCCCCTTTCAATCAGCCCCAGCATTTT; CDR3aa: CASSADRAPFNQPQHF
abundance: -; d_gene: TRBD2; len: 15; j_gene: TRBJ2-5; v_gene: TRBV4-1; CDR3nt: TGCGCCAGCAGCCGGGTAGCGGGAGCGGCAGAGACCCAGTACTTC; CDR3aa: CASSRVAGAAETQYF
abundance: many; d_gene: -; len: 16; j_gene: TRBJ1-3; v_gene: TRBV9; CDR3nt: TGTGCCAGCAGCGAGGGGGGTTATGAGGCTGGAAACACCATATATTTT; CDR3aa: CASSEGGYEAGNTIYF
abundance: -; d_gene: TRBD2; len: 17; j_gene: TRBJ2-3; v_gene: TRBV7-2; CDR3nt: TGTGCCAGCAGCTTACCGGGACGGGGGGATGCCACAGATACGCAGTATTTT; CDR3aa: CASSLPGRGDATDTQYF
abundance: few; d_gene: -; len: 14; j_gene: TRBJ2-1; v_gene: TRBV24-1; CDR3nt: TGTGCCACCAGTGGATGGGAAACCTACAATGAGCAGTTCTTC; CDR3aa: CATSGWETYNEQFF
abundance: many; d_gene: TRBD2; len: 16; j_gene: TRBJ2-5; v_gene: TRBV20-1; CDR3nt: TGCAGTGCTAGAGATCCCAGCGGGAGTGGATTGGAGACCCAGTACTTC; CDR3aa: CSARDPSGSGLETQYF
abundance: few; d_gene: -; len: 16; j_gene: TRBJ1-2; v_gene: TRBV7-8; CDR3nt: TGTGCCAGCAACCCCGTCATGGGGGGGTTTACCTATGGCTACACCTTC; CDR3aa: CASNPVMGGFTYGYTF
abundance: -; d_gene: TRBD1; len: 12; j_gene: TRBJ1-2; v_gene: TRBV29-1; CDR3nt: TGCAGCGCCTATCTTTGGACAGGGGGCTACACCTTC; CDR3aa: CSAYLWTGGYTF
abundance: -; d_gene: TRBD2; len: 14; j_gene: TRBJ2-2; v_gene: TRBV19; CDR3nt: TGTGCCAGTAGTGGGACTAGCGGGGTCGGGGAGCTGTTTTTT; CDR3aa: CASSGTSGVGELFF
abundance: -; d_gene: -; len: 13; j_gene: TRBJ2-7; v_gene: TRBV6-1; CDR3nt: TGTGCCAGCGCCCTCCTCGTGGGTTACGAGCAGTACTTC; CDR3aa: CASALLVGYEQYF
abundance: many; d_gene: -; len: 17; j_gene: TRBJ2-1; v_gene: TRBV30; CDR3nt: TGTGCCTGGTACGCTCTCGCTCCCGGTTCCGGGTACAATGAGCAGTTCTTC; CDR3aa: CAWYALAPGSGYNEQFF
abundance: -; d_gene: -; len: 12; j_gene: TRBJ2-7; v_gene: TRBV28; CDR3nt: TGTGCCAGCAGGAGTCAGTCCTACGAGCAGTACTTC; CDR3aa: CASRSQSYEQYF
abundance: -; d_gene: TRBD1; len: 17; j_gene: TRBJ1-6; v_gene: TRBV7-2; CDR3nt: TGTGCCAGCGGCCGGGACAGGGGGGCCTCCCATAATTCACCCCTCCACTTT; CDR3aa: CASGRDRGASHNSPLHF